This is a list of T cell receptor beta chains from one sample in a study of blood T cell repertoires in COVID-19. Method: immunoSEQ multiplex PCR; TCRdb's copy keeps in-frame clones and lacks some. The sample has roughly 250,000 clones; about 86% are singletons. The source material was PBMCs or T cells enriched from blood (not recorded which). These receptors were collected from a woman aged 40 to 49 with acute COVID-19. Each CDR3 is given with its conserved first and last residue. A D gene is named only where the DNA matches it firmly. Some rows mark clone size as missing; the rest say once, few, many or name a class of expanded clone.

TRBD1	TRBV2	13	TRBJ1-2	.	CARTGTGNYGYTF	TGTGCCAGGACCGGGACAGGGAACTATGGCTACACCTTC
TRBD1	TRBV6-1	15	TRBJ1-5	once	CASSEGGTGDQPQHF	TGTGCCAGCAGTGAAGGAGGGACAGGGGACCAGCCCCAGCATTTT
.	TRBV7-9	14	TRBJ1-3	.	CASSSRTAGNTIYF	TGTGCCAGCAGCTCCAGGACAGCTGGAAACACCATATATTTT
.	TRBV7-3	13	TRBJ1-1	.	CASRLTMNTEAFF	TGTGCCAGCAGATTAACCATGAACACTGAAGCTTTCTTT
TRBD2	TRBV29-1	14	TRBJ2-3	.	CSVCREGRFYTQYF	TGCAGCGTTTGTCGGGAGGGCCGGTTTTATACGCAGTATTTT
TRBD1	TRBV30	16	TRBJ2-1	.	CAWSPRSTGGSNEQFF	TGTGCCTGGAGTCCCCGCTCGACAGGGGGTTCCAATGAGCAGTTCTTC
TRBD1	TRBV24-1	14	TRBJ2-7	.	CATSEQGAGYEQYF	TGTGCCACCAGTGAACAGGGGGCCGGGTACGAGCAGTACTTC
TRBD2	TRBV19	15	TRBJ2-7	.	CASSPSGTSGSQQYF	TGTGCCAGTAGTCCCTCTGGGACTAGCGGGAGTCAGCAGTACTTC
TRBD2	TRBV7-9	16	TRBJ2-3	.	CASSSTGTSVTDTQYF	TGTGCCAGCAGCTCAACCGGGACTAGCGTCACAGATACGCAGTATTTT
TRBD1	TRBV24-1	15	TRBJ1-2	.	CATSDQTGGWEGYTF	TGTGCCACCAGTGATCAGACAGGGGGCTGGGAAGGCTACACCTTC
.	TRBV4-1	15	TRBJ2-5	.	CASSQVAEEQETQYF	TGCGCCAGCAGCCAAGTAGCGGAGGAGCAAGAGACCCAGTACTTC
TRBD1	TRBV3-1/TRBV3-2	14	TRBJ2-2	.	CASTLRQGPGELFF	TGTGCCAGCACCCTCAGACAGGGGCCCGGGGAGCTGTTTTTT
TRBD2	TRBV3-1/TRBV3-2	15	TRBJ2-5	.	CASSLTSGSGETQYF	TGTGCCAGCAGCCTTACTAGCGGGAGCGGGGAGACCCAGTACTTC
TRBD1	TRBV27	17	TRBJ2-2	.	CASSLSGQGYRTGELFF	TGTGCCAGCAGTTTATCAGGACAGGGGTACCGCACCGGGGAGCTGTTTTTT
.	TRBV4-1	15	TRBJ1-2	.	CASSQDMAGPYGYTF	TGCGCCAGCAGCCAAGATATGGCAGGGCCGTATGGCTACACCTTC
.	TRBV6-5	14	TRBJ1-5	.	CASSYAGGNQPQHF	TGTGCCAGCAGTTACGCCGGGGGGAATCAGCCCCAGCATTTT
.	TRBV18	16	TRBJ2-7	.	CASSPPGRGSSYEQYF	TGTGCCAGCTCACCACCGGGCAGGGGAAGCTCCTACGAGCAGTACTTC
TRBD1	TRBV30	14	TRBJ1-1	.	CAWSLGGAGTEAFF	TGTGCCTGGAGCCTAGGGGGCGCGGGCACTGAAGCTTTCTTT
.	TRBV5-4	14	TRBJ1-4	.	CASSFGGNNEKLFF	TGTGCCAGCAGCTTCGGGGGAAATAATGAAAAACTGTTTTTT
.	TRBV5-1	12	TRBJ1-2	.	CASSLGQDGYTF	TGCGCCAGCAGCTTGGGGCAGGATGGCTACACCTTC
TRBD1	TRBV30	15	TRBJ1-3	.	CAWSDEGAGGNTIYF	TGTGCCTGGAGTGATGAGGGGGCCGGTGGAAACACCATATATTTT
TRBD2	TRBV11-3	14	TRBJ2-1	.	CASSSLAGGYEQFF	TGTGCCAGCAGCTCACTAGCGGGAGGCTATGAGCAGTTCTTC
.	TRBV13	15	TRBJ2-1	.	CASSLGREFYNEQFF	TGTGCCAGCAGCTTAGGACGGGAGTTCTACAATGAGCAGTTCTTC
.	TRBV27	16	TRBJ2-7	.	CASSLRGERQDYEQYF	TGTGCCAGCAGTTTAAGAGGAGAAAGACAGGACTACGAGCAGTACTTC
TRBD1	TRBV15	13	TRBJ2-7	.	CATSRDSTYEQYF	TGTGCCACCAGCCGGGACAGTACCTACGAGCAGTACTTC
.	TRBV7-2	13	TRBJ2-3	.	CASSLTGMDTQYF	TGTGCCAGCAGCTTAACGGGTATGGATACGCAGTATTTT
TRBD1	TRBV9	14	TRBJ1-2	once	CASSAQGRRDGYTF	TGTGCCAGCAGCGCACAGGGGAGAAGGGATGGCTACACCTTC
TRBD2	TRBV15	18	TRBJ2-5	few	CATSGTGTSRKKQETQYF	TGTGCCACCAGCGGTACCGGGACTAGCAGAAAGAAGCAAGAGACCCAGTACTTC
TRBD2	TRBV4-1	16	TRBJ2-7	.	CASSQDLAGASYEQYF	TGCGCCAGCAGCCAAGATTTAGCGGGGGCCTCCTACGAGCAGTACTTC
.	TRBV4-2	14	TRBJ1-1	.	CASSFGRANTEAFF	TGTGCCAGCAGCTTCGGTAGAGCGAACACTGAAGCTTTCTTT
.	TRBV7-8	13	TRBJ2-7	.	CASGTIHEVEQYF	TGTGCCAGCGGAACCATCCACGAGGTCGAGCAGTACTTC
.	TRBV6-5	15	TRBJ2-1	.	CASAPGTPWESEQFF	TGTGCCAGCGCTCCCGGGACTCCTTGGGAGTCTGAGCAGTTCTTC
.	TRBV5-1	15	TRBJ1-4	.	CASSSAGAANEKLFF	TGCGCCAGCAGCTCGGCAGGGGCGGCTAATGAAAAACTGTTTTTT
.	TRBV6-5	13	TRBJ1-1	.	CASSSIRGAEAFF	TGTGCCAGCAGTTCAATTAGGGGCGCTGAAGCTTTCTTT
.	TRBV21-1	18	TRBJ2-7	.	CASSRINPGLAAIYEQYF	TGTGCCAGCAGCAGAATAAATCCGGGACTAGCGGCGATCTACGAGCAGTACTTC
.	TRBV13	18	TRBJ2-7	.	CASSLYLGDGSSRSEQYF	TGTGCCAGCAGCCTCTACCTGGGCGACGGGAGTTCTCGTAGCGAGCAGTACTTC
.	TRBV5-1	16	TRBJ1-1	.	CASSVNRRGSGTEAFF	TGCGCCAGCAGCGTTAATCGGCGGGGTTCGGGCACTGAAGCTTTCTTT
TRBD1	TRBV5-1	15	TRBJ1-5	.	CASSLEGQSNQPQHF	TGCGCCAGCAGCTTGGAGGGACAGAGCAATCAGCCCCAGCATTTT
TRBD2	TRBV19	16	TRBJ2-7	.	CASSTSGSIGFYEQYF	TGTGCCAGTAGTACTAGCGGGAGTATTGGCTTCTACGAGCAGTACTTC
.	TRBV4-1	13	TRBJ2-7	.	CASSQVETPEQYF	TGCGCCAGCAGCCAAGTCGAGACTCCCGAGCAGTACTTC
.	TRBV11-2	18	TRBJ2-6	once	CASSLDVEGDAGANVLTF	TGTGCCAGCAGCTTAGATGTAGAGGGTGATGCTGGGGCCAACGTCCTGACTTTC
.	TRBV6-6	14	TRBJ1-5	.	CASTIANSNQPQHF	TGTGCCAGCACCATCGCGAACAGCAATCAGCCCCAGCATTTT